The 8 T cell receptor beta chains below were found in one sample sequenced in a study of post-analysis software for immune sequencing data. Their cognate antigens are unknown. Study-wide points: With TRBV5-6, TRBV5-1 and TRBV20-1 included, about five TRBV segments were more frequent in patients than in controls.

Researchers reported that TCR beta cDNA libraries carried unique molecular identifiers. In TCRdb, the PCR reads were re-called with MiXCR into one record per CDR3 protein. The table shows hundreds of thousands of distinct CDR3 sequences, with around 64% occurring only once. The sequenced material came from blood. The source is a girl under 10 years old with multiple sclerosis.

J is TRBJ2-7 and V is TRBV2, with 7 bases lining up with TRBD1. The V segment lost 6 bases and the J segment 1 base; nucleotides outside the gene matches: 6. CDR1 and CDR2 from the germline V gene are SNHLY and FYNNEI. The CDR3 runs to 14 residues. The CDR3: CASRRTGPSYEQYF. CDR3 in DNA: TGTGCCAGCAGGCGGACAGGACCATCCTACGAGCAGTACTTC.

CDR3 nucleotides: TGCAGTGCTAGTGATGTCCCGGGAGGGCGGGATGAGCAGTTCTTC. This translates into CSASDVPGGRDEQFF. This chain joins TRBV20-1 and TRBJ2-1; 8 nucleotides align to TRBD2. Germline values: CDR1 DFQATT, CDR2 SNEGSKA (reference sequence). This CDR3 region has 15 residues. V lost 3 bases and J lost 8; bases outside the gene matches: 12.

V gene TRBV19 combines with J gene TRBJ1-5; D is unresolved. Trimming removed 2 bases at V and 4 bases at J, with 9 bases between. Germline loops: CDR1 LNHDA, CDR2 SQIVND (reference sequence). There are 14 residues in the CDR3. In nucleotides, the CDR3 is TGTGCCAGTAGTATAAGAGGCTTTAATCAGCCCCAGCATTTT. It specifies CASSIRGFNQPQHF.

This clonotype was detected only a few times. The genes are TRBV3-1 and TRBJ2-1; 8 nucleotides line up with TRBD1. V trimming: 4 bases; J trimming: 4 bases; junction bases outside the gene matches: 12. The CDR3 length is 17 residues. Germline assignment: CDR1 LGHDT and CDR2 YNNKEL (reference sequence). CDR3 region: CASSPFWTGTSYNEQFF. The CDR3 nucleotides are TGTGCCAGCAGCCCCTTTTGGACAGGGACTTCATACAATGAGCAGTTCTTC.

This clonotype was observed a handful of times. The chain links TRBV6-6 to TRBJ2-7, with D perhaps given as TRBD1 or TRBD2 (5 bases each). Per the germline V gene, CDR1 is MNHNY and CDR2 is SVGAGI (reference sequence). The CDR3 sequence is 14 residues long. With 2 bases removed from V and 3 bases from J, the gap between germline ends came to 11 bases. The CDR3 is CASSYRDQFYEQYF. CDR3 DNA sequence: TGTGCCAGCAGTTACCGGGACCAATTCTACGAGCAGTACTTC.

The chain carries TRBV4-1 and TRBJ2-4; perhaps D is TRBD1 or TRBD2 (5 bases each). The germline V and J ends were trimmed by 4 bases and 0 bases, with 19 bases remaining between them. The V gene's germline CDR1 is MGHRA and CDR2 YSYEKL. This CDR3 has 18 amino acids. CDR3 sequence: CASSPIGTEVLAKNIQYF. In nucleotides, the CDR3 is TGCGCCAGCAGCCCAATCGGGACGGAAGTACTAGCCAAAAACATTCAGTACTTC.

This sequence joins TRBV3-1 and TRBJ2-1; weak D call: TRBD1 (5 bases). Looked up from germline, CDR1 is LGHDT and CDR2 is YNNKEL (reference sequence). This CDR3 is built from 13 residues. V lost 6 bases to trimming and J lost 8 bases, with 14 bases between them. CDR3 sequence (DNA): TGTGCCAGCAGTTCCGGACATCGCGATGAGCAGTTCTTC. It codes for CASSSGHRDEQFF.

The V call is TRBV29-1, the J call TRBJ2-4; TRBD2 matches at 8 bases. The CDR3 is made up of 14 amino acids. Germline V gene data show CDR1 as SQVTM and CDR2 as ANQGSEA. The V gene end was trimmed by 2 bases and the J gene end by 8 bases; junction bases not matched to a gene: 8. CDR3 residues: CSVELRGDEYIQYF. The CDR3 region has the DNA TGCAGCGTTGAATTGCGGGGGGATGAATACATTCAGTACTTC.